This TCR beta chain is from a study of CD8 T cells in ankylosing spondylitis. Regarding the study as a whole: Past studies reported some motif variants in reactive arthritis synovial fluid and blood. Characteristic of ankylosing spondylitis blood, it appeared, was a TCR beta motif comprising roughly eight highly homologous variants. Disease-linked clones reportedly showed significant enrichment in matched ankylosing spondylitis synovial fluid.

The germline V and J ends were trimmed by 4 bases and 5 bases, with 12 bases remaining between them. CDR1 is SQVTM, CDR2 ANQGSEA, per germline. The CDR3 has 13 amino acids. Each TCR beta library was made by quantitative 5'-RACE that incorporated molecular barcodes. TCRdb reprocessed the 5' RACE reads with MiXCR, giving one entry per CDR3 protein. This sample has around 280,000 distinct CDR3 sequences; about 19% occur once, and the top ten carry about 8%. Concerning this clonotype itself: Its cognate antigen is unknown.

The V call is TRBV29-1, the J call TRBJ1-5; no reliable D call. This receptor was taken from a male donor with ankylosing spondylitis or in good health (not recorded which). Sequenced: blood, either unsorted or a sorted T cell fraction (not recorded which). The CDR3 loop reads CSVASGGDQPQHF. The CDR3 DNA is TGCAGCGTTGCATCAGGAGGAGATCAGCCCCAGCATTTT.